This T cell receptor (beta chain) was captured in a study of PD-L1 blockade in urothelial cancer. Overall study findings and caveats: Below-median pretreatment blood TCR clonality predicted better survival.

Of note for this clone: The antigen is not known.

TCRdb keeps only in-frame clones here, not all; method: immunoSEQ multiplex PCR. The data contain approximately 100,000 clones, about 85% of them singletons. There are 15 residues in the CDR3. V trimming: 6 bases; J trimming: 5 bases; junction bases outside the gene matches: 11. In germline, CDR1 is LNHDA, CDR2 SQIVND (reference sequence). The genes are TRBV19 and TRBJ2-3, with 7 nucleotides matching TRBD2. This receptor was obtained from a man aged 50 or older with urothelial cancer. Source: PBMCs, taken around atezolizumab (anti-PD-L1) treatment. The CDR3 spells CASRAGAGVGDTQYF. Here the CDR3 DNA reads TGTGCCAGTAGGGCGGGCGCGGGAGTAGGAGATACGCAGTATTTT.